This record concerns one TCR beta chain sequence. It has no known antigen specificity. Base qualities were left out, and no much larger clone turns up one base away. The library came from multiplex PCR. The data were produced on an Illumina HiSeq 4000. CDR3 regions were amplified by Arm-PCR with iRepertoire HTBI primers to construct TCR beta libraries. Before sequencing, the PCR products went through gel purification. The authors' pipeline ran thus. Across samples, 60 to 75 TRBV and roughly 13 TRBJ segments were identified and used for gene usage analysis of CDR3 amino acid clonotypes. COPE and FqMerger were used to merge filtered high-quality paired reads into contigs. BLAST was used to align contigs to IMGT TRBV, TRBD and TRBJ reference genes, and CDR3 was defined according to IMGT. Any clonotype with a frequency above 0.1% was counted as a highly expanded clone. Repertoire diversity was measured by Shannon entropy, and V-J evenness by the Gini coefficient. A clonotype was considered public if more than one individual shared it. TCRdb reran the public reads through fastp at Q25 and MiXCR, keeping productive beta chains. CDR3 protein sequences are deduplicated, and each keeps its most common genes and DNA. These V and J calls rely on TCRdb rather than the paper's analysis. This sample lists about 430,000 distinct CDR3 sequences; roughly 21% were detected once. Together, the top ten hold over 11% of the sample.

This record belongs to a study of regulatory T cells in long-lasting Graves disease (TCRdb year 2021). In the study overall: Persistent Graves' disease meant more than 5 years of antithyroid drug treatment with TSH receptor autoantibodies that stayed positive. This study used TCR sequencing and RNA sequencing of peripheral blood to compare persistent Graves' disease patients against newly diagnosed Graves' disease patients. The study took place in China and was registered as a clinical trial. A total of roughly 33 samples were covered by TCR sequencing, comprising roughly 13 persistent and about 20 newly diagnosed Graves' disease patients. Persistent Graves' disease patients in the clinical cohort had taken antithyroid drugs for approximately 9.5 years on average. Broader findings and caveats from the paper: Compared with newly diagnosed patients, persistent Graves' disease patients had lower TCR Shannon entropy and fewer highly expanded clones, which suggests clonal expansion. A larger number of public clonotypes was shared among persistent patients (2,741) than among newly diagnosed patients (approximately 930). As a limitation, the authors acknowledged that the small sample size may reduce accuracy. Sequencing and analysis were restricted to the TCR beta chain. The study examined only peripheral blood because the primary lesion, thyroid tissue, could not be accessed.

The time point tag for this specimen amounts to: persistent/refractory GD, antithyroid drugs over 5 years with positive TRAb. For both TCR sequencing and RNA sequencing, RNA was extracted from PBMCs in TRIzol. Graves' disease was diagnosed according to American Thyroid Association guidelines. Recruitment of patients was carried out at an endocrinology department in Xi'an, China. Each patient gave 8.5 to 9.5 milliliters of peripheral blood, collected in an EDTA anticoagulant tube. Ficoll Paque Plus density gradient separation was used to isolate PBMCs, and no further T cell sorting was done. An Agilent 2100 Bioanalyzer and agarose gel were used to check RNA quality, and a NanoDrop 2000 was used to measure RNA concentration. The sample in question was peripheral blood mononuclear cells (PBMCs), obtained when the disease was refractory, from a patient treated with antithyroid drugs. The receptor's source is a female donor with Graves disease.

The nucleotides read TGTGCCAGCAGCCAAGTGGGAAAAATAGCGGGAGTGCAAGATACGCAGTATTTT. This codes for CASSQVGKIAGVQDTQYF. The chain links TRBV3-1 with TRBJ2-3; the central 9 bases match TRBD2. The germline V gene (reference sequence) specifies LGHDT as CDR1 and YNNKEL as CDR2. The CDR3, cysteine through phenylalanine, is 18 amino acids long. Only CDR3 DNA is held: 54 bases, read in frame from base 1. V is trimmed back by 1 base and J by 5 bases, and the junction contains 13 bases that no gene match accounts for.